This TCR beta chain was found in a study of T cells after yellow fever vaccination. V was cut by 8 bases and J by 12 bases, with 16 bases left in between. Germline CDR1 is KGHDR and CDR2 is SFDVKD. The CDR3 spans 12 residues. This clonotype has just a few counts. Each CDR3 protein gets one entry after TCRdb re-called the 5' RACE reads with MiXCR. Here the sample spans 310,000 or so distinct CDR3 sequences, about 6.9% being singletons. The receptor was isolated from a young man who received the YFV17D yellow fever vaccine. The chain carries TRBV24-1 and TRBJ2-1; D is uncertain. The input for sequencing was PBMCs, taken roughly 46 days after the first yellow fever vaccination. This CDR3 reads CATMGREVRQFF. CDR3 sequence (DNA): TGTGCCACCATGGGCAGAGAAGTTCGGCAGTTCTTC.